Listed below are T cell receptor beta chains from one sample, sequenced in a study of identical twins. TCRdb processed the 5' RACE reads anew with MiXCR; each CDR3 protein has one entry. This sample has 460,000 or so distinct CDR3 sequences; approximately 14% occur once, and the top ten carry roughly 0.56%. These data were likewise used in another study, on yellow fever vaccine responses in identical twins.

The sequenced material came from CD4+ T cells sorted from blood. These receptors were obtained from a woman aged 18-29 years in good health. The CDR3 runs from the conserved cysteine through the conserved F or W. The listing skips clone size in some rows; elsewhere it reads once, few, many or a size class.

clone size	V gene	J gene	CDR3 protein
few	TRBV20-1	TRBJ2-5	CSATPIGEREETQYF
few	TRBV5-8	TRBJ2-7	CASSLEGGALREQYF
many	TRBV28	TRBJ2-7	CASSLRPYEQYF
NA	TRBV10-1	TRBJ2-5	CASSESGSGETQYF
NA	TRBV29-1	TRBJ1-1	CSVSLRQNTEAFF
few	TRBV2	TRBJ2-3	CASSEARGRADTQYF
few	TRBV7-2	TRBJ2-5	CASSLGTGVTETQYF
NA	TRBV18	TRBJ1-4	CASSLTGINEKLFF
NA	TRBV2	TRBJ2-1	CASKGRSGGALEQFF
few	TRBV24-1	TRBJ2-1	CATSDVEGPYNEQFF
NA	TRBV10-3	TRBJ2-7	CAITKDRVSYEQYF
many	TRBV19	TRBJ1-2	CASSHQGRNYGYTF
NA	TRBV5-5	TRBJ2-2	CASTLGTAHTGELFF
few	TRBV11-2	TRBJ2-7	CASSSLRDRGFYEQYF
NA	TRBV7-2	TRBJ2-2	CASSFPGHLGTGELFF
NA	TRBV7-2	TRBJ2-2	CASSHPQSKSNTGELFF
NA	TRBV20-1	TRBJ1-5	CSASEGGDQPQHF
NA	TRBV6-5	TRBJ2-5	CASSYSAIQETQYF
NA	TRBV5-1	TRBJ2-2	CASSLGSSTGELFF